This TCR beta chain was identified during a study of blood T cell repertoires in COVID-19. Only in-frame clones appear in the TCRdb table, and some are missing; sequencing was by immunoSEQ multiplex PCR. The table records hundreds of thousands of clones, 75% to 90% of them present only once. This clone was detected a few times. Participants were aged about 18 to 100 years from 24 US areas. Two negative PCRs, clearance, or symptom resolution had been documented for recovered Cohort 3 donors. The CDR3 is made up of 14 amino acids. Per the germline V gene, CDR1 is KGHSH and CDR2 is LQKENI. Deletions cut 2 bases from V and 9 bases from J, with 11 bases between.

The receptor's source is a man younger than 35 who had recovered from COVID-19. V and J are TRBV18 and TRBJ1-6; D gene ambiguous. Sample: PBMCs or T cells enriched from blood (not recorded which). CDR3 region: CASSPEKGSSPLHF. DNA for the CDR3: TGTGCCAGCTCACCAGAGAAAGGGAGTTCACCCCTCCACTTT.